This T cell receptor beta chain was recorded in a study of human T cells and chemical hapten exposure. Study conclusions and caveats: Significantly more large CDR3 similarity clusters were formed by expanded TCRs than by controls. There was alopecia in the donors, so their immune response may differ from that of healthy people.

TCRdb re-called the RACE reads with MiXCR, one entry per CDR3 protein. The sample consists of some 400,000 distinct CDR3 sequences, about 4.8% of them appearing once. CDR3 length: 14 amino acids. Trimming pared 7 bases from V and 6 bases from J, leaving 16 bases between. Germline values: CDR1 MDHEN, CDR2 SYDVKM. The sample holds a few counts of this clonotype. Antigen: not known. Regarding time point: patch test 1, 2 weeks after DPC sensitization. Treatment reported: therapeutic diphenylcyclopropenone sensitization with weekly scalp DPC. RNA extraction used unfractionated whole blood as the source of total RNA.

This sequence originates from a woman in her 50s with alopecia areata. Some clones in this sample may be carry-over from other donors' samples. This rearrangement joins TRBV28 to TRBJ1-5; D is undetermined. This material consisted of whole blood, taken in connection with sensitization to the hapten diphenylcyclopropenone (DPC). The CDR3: CASTWALPTQPQHF. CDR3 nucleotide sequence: TGTGCCAGCACCTGGGCGTTGCCCACTCAGCCCCAGCATTTT.